This TCR beta chain derives from a study of response to subunit inactivated influenza vaccine. Study-level findings and limits: There was a suggestion from the authors that each seasonal influenza vaccination recruits few new T cells.

TCRdb reprocessed the RT-PCR reads via MiXCR and lists one record per CDR3 protein. The data contain about 540,000 distinct CDR3 sequences, 13% to 15% of them seen just once; the ten biggest clones take up over 8.5%. The CDR3 is 15 amino acids. Per germline, CDR1 SGHAT and CDR2 FQNNGV. Trimming pared 10 bases from V and 0 bases from J, leaving 13 bases between. Comment on this clonotype: Its antigen is undetermined.

The V and J genes are TRBV11-2 and TRBJ1-6; D ambiguous. This sequence was found in a man aged 50 or older who received an inactivated influenza vaccine. Source: PBMCs from blood, taken 12 days after vaccination. CDR3 sequence (DNA): TGTGCCACCCGGGAACCTAGCTCCTATAATTCACCCCTCCACTTT. It codes for CATREPSSYNSPLHF.